This entry concerns a single T cell receptor (beta chain). This record comes from a study of blood T cell repertoires in COVID-19. Study context: Sample material is recorded as cDNA or gDNA derived from T cells, B-cell-depleted T cells, or PBMCs.

Data came from immunoSEQ multiplex PCR; TCRdb stores just in-frame clones and leaves some out. Altogether about 63,000 clones are present, about 80% being singletons, with the ten largest covering about 50%. This CDR3 is built from 14 residues. V was pared by 0 bases and J by 6 bases, with 10 bases between. CDR1 and CDR2 (germline): SGHRS, YFSETQ. The TCR originated in a woman older than 75 with acute or convalescent COVID-19. The specimen was peripheral blood. J is TRBJ1-5 and V is TRBV5-1; a possible D gene is TRBD1 (6 bases). The CDR3 here is CASSLVTGSQPQHF. The CDR3 DNA sequence: TGCGCCAGCAGCTTGGTAACAGGGTCTCAGCCCCAGCATTTT.